The entry below gives a single T cell receptor (beta chain) sequence along with its context. No cognate antigen has been identified for it. Per-base quality was not reported, and no clone a single base away is much larger than it. This sample was taken from a study of cytomegalovirus exposure and HLA in healthy donors (TCRdb year 2017). Background on the whole study: An earlier analysis of approximately 640 of the donors reported more than 250 Gb of sequence data and 117 million unique TCR beta sequences from approximately 180 million T cells. Across around 400 genotyped donors of the cohort, an average of about 200,000 unique TCR beta nucleotide sequences per donor were sequenced, and 15% to 20% of those sequences were non-productive. HLA typing included class I and class II loci at four-digit resolution. Typing coverage differed by locus: A, B, C, DRB1 and DQB1 were typed in roughly 629-630 donors, DQA1 in about 500, DPA1 in 606, and DPB1 in approximately 450. Using immunosequencing, the study profiled T cell repertoires from roughly 650 subjects and related those repertoires to cytomegalovirus serostatus. Around 320 gigabases of sequencing data and approximately 93 million unique TCR sequences were included in an early release covering over 600 HLA-typed donors. A handful of DR-DQ haplotypes were handled as single units for association and clustering because linkage in the cohort was strong. Rather than using new phenotypic data, the later analysis identified candidate immune exposures from TCR beta sequences and from how often those sequences occurred across donors. Alongside the repertoire data, information on donor age, sex, ethnicity and CMV serostatus was compiled. A separate validation cohort of roughly 130 different subjects was used in addition to the approximately 700-subject first cohort. An earlier analysis of about 620 of the donors applied high-throughput TCR beta sequencing to assess whether each TCR beta V gene segment acted as functional or pseudogenic. The aim of the study was to test whether cataloging public T cell receptors could identify signatures of past pathogen exposure. In a later analysis, previously published TCR beta repertoires from more than 500 donors were re-analyzed and high-resolution HLA genotyping was added so that TCR occurrence patterns could be studied. Genome-wide SNP genotypes for about 65% of the roughly 700 donors were used in a later genetic analysis, which treated that subset as a discovery cohort. The genetic ancestry cluster associated with self-reported Caucasian donors included over 80% of the 398 genotyped donors. The study combined high-throughput TCR immunosequencing, statistical association of individual TCRs with disease status, and machine learning to predict cytomegalovirus infection status. All discovery cohort repertoires had been generated on a single sequencing platform.

The library was built by means of the immunoSEQ multiplex PCR assay. The multiplex PCR relied on a mix of 60 forward primers for TCR Vbeta segments and 13 reverse primers for TCR Jbeta segments. Amplification of the CDR3 region of rearranged TCR beta genes was performed with a multiplex PCR assay on genomic DNA. The Illumina HiSeq System was used to sequence the amplified TCR beta libraries as 87-base-pair reads. Processing in the source paper ran as follows. Across the 700 or so repertoires, a later analysis counted some 81 million unique TCR beta chains, some 11 million of which were shared by at least two donors. To remove PCR and sequencing errors, raw reads were error-corrected and collapsed into unique sequences using a nearest-neighbor algorithm that merged closely related sequences. CDR3 sequences were aligned to IMGT reference sequences to assign V, D and J gene segments. Each retained sequence needed at least a six-nucleotide match to both a V gene segment and a J gene segment. A rearrangement was called productive if the CDR3 had no stop codons and remained in frame with V and J, and every other rearrangement was called non-productive. Following IMGT convention, CDR3 was defined as the stretch from the second conserved V-encoded cysteine up to the conserved J-encoded phenylalanine. Sequences without an unambiguous match to a single V gene segment were excluded from the earlier analysis of 500 to 700 of the donors. In an earlier analysis of roughly 500 of the donors, V segments were called functional above 56.7% productive rearrangements and were called segregating when the between-donor standard deviation exceeded 5%. A statistical classification framework was developed to diagnose cytomegalovirus status using the catalog of TCR beta chain sequences. In a later analysis, V and J genes were assigned by comparing TCR nucleotide sequences against IMGT/GENE-DB human TR gene sequences. In a later analysis, CDR3 sequences and most-parsimonious VDJ recombination scenarios were assigned using the TCRdist pipeline. A later analysis defined each TCR beta chain by its CDR3 amino acid sequence plus V-gene family, and excluded reads lacking a unique V-gene family. A later analysis removed 450 to 600 highly shared, low-generation-probability nucleotide sequences to deal with suspected cross-contamination and a sequencing artifact. A later analysis calculated a clonal expansion index for each public chain from normalized within-repertoire ranks of inferred template counts. A later analysis computed generation probabilities with a VDJ recombination model fitted to out-of-frame rearrangements, and checked the results against IGoR. Hypergeometric tests were used in a later analysis to score TCR-TCR, TCR-HLA and TCR-CMV co-occurrence, with a repertoire-size bias correction applied to the TCR pairs. False discovery rates were estimated in a later analysis by permuting HLA or CMV assignments 20 times. A later analysis grouped co-occurring TCRs with DBSCAN, adding TCRdist sequence similarity when clustering within HLA-allele-positive subsets. Repertoires with fewer than 30,000 or more than 120,000 public chains, plus five repertoires with anomalous nucleotide sharing, were excluded from co-occurrence clustering. TCRdb provides this immuneACCESS table in a form limited to in-frame rearrangements. Some clones are lacking; in checked studies, under half of them reflect an unresolved V gene, and why the rest are absent is not known. The V and J calls and the clone size are those of that table, but D and trimming were determined from the DNA. The sample data list a few hundred thousand clones, and 70% to 85% of these were observed just once. The leading ten clones occupy 0.58% of the sample.

Broad study findings and their caveats: The study gave a list of 150 to 200 TCR beta chains associated with cytomegalovirus. Assigning TCR associations to individual alleles was difficult when HLA alleles, especially DR and DQ, strongly co-occurred. HLA typing was unavailable for some donors at each locus, so association tests used only the typed subset. The sequencing pipeline was judged likely to have produced a cluster of highly shared sequence variants as a technical artifact. The only immune exposure information available for the cohort was CMV serostatus. Cytomegalovirus status was reported to be diagnosed by the classifier with high specificity and sensitivity in both the original and validation cohorts. The 87-base-pair reads could not distinguish some IMGT-functional V segments, including TRBV6-2 and TRBV6-3, so those segments were excluded. This cohort had only TCR beta chains sequenced, and the lack of alpha or paired-chain data limited which features could be detected. In a later analysis, the rate of TCR association differed among HLA loci, with DRB1 alleles having the most associated TCRs and HLA-C alleles having the fewest. In a later analysis, most CMV-associated TCR beta chains were found to appear HLA-restricted, with HLA associations seemingly driven largely by CMV exposure. In a later analysis, around 17,000 TCR beta sequences were associated with specific HLA alleles at a false discovery rate of 0.05. A further reported finding was that TCR beta sequences accurately predicted the HLA-A and HLA-B alleles for most subjects in the first cohort. In an earlier analysis of some 540 of the donors, most TCR beta V segments appeared in productive rearrangements about 87% or about 30% of the time, broadly matching IMGT annotations. The authors suggested that the approach could potentially be extended to other disease states and immunological phenotypes. Linkage disequilibrium might explain the correlated functional status among segregating V segments, but an unknown experimental factor could not be excluded. Across donors, most TCR sequences were observed very rarely, whereas some public TCRs were present in many individuals. Several of the top co-occurrence clusters appeared to be linked to parvovirus B19, influenza, CMV and Epstein-Barr virus, according to a later analysis. The presence/absence analyses assumed that sequencing depth was roughly uniform across donors, and that assumption may not be true. In a later analysis, HLA-associated TCR beta chains were found to be more clonally expanded and to have lower generation probabilities than equally common non-associated chains. Because counts were too low, seventeen rarely observed V segments, including chromosome 9 orphons, were excluded from the earlier analysis of several hundred of the donors. V-gene and J-gene trimming of TCR beta chains was associated with a missense DCLRE1C variant in a later genetic analysis, and the association was replicated in an independent cohort. A later genetic analysis reported fewer N-insertions in productive TCRs among donors in an Asian-associated ancestry cluster than the roughly 650-donor mean. A few of the identified cytomegalovirus-associated TCR beta chains were confirmed in vitro to be specific for cytomegalovirus antigens.

Looking up the germline V gene yields CDR1 MNHNS and CDR2 SASEGT. V is cut by 2 bases and J by 4 bases, and the space between the germline ends is 8 bases. Spanning cysteine to phenylalanine, the CDR3 consists of 13 amino acids. The sequence is cut down to CDR3 DNA, 39 bases in frame from base 1. The cohort was made up of 500 to 850 healthy bone marrow donors. All cohort members were sampled while nominally healthy, although unrecorded immune exposures were likely present. The donor tested CMV seronegative, placing the donor among the 352 seronegative members of the cohort. A peripheral blood sample was provided by each donor, and peripheral blood mononuclear cells were used for TCR beta sequencing. The Qiagen DNeasy Blood Extraction Kit was used to extract genomic DNA from the blood cell samples.

The receptor was derived from a woman aged 40 to 50 in good health and CMV-seronegative. Sequenced sample: PBMCs. Recombination joined TRBV6-1 with TRBJ1-2; the D gene is possibly TRBD1, with 6 bases matching. The CDR3 corresponds to CASSEQGIYGYTF. The sequenced DNA: TGTGCCAGCAGTGAACAGGGGATCTATGGCTACACCTTC.